What follows are 27 T cell receptor beta chains derived from one specimen sequenced in a study of Ad26.COV2.S vaccination and SARS-CoV-2 variants. This table comes from immunoSEQ multiplex PCR, and its TCRdb copy is limited to in-frame clones, with some not included. The repertoire includes 250,000 or so clones, about 83% of them detected once, and roughly 3% sits in the top ten. Treatment indicated: around 19 received Ad26.COV2.S at low or high dose, single or two shots; several received placebo; per-sample allocation not given. Sampling was done on day 63 after the first vaccine or placebo injection. This specimen consisted of peripheral blood, obtained in a trial of Ad26.COV2.S vaccine versus placebo. These receptors all stem from a person aged 18-65 years who received the Ad26.COV2.S COVID-19 vaccine or a placebo.

The V and J genes are TRBV6-2 or TRBV6-3 and TRBJ1-3, with 8 bases fitting TRBD1. CDR1 is MNHEY and CDR2 is SVGEGT in the germline V gene. The length of the CDR3 is 15 residues. The V and J ends lost 2 bases and 7 bases, in that order; junction bases with no gene match: 7. CDR3 in amino acids: CASSYLRQGANTIYF. The DNA of the CDR3 is TGTGCCAGCAGTTACCTTCGGCAGGGGGCGAACACCATATATTTT.

The chain is built from TRBV4-3 and TRBJ1-6, with D hard to call. V was cut by 3 bases and J by 0 bases, with 9 bases left in between. This CDR3 is 16 amino acids long. Germline CDR1 is LGHNA and CDR2 is YSLEER. The CDR3 nucleotides are TGCGCCAGCAGCCACCAACTTAGCTCCTATAATTCACCCCTCCACTTT. Amino acids: CASSHQLSSYNSPLHF.

J is TRBJ1-5 and V is TRBV7-2, with D uncertain. Germline V CDR1 and CDR2: SGHTA, FQGNSA. The V end was cut by 6 bases, the J end by 1 base, with 16 bases between. The CDR3 sequence is 16 residues long. CDR3 sequence (DNA): TGTGCCAGCAGTCCTCAGAATCCGCCAAGCAATCAGCCCCAGCATTTT. Residues: CASSPQNPPSNQPQHF. Drawing the rest from reference TRBV7-2 and TRBJ1-5, the complete variable domain is GAGVSQSPSNKVTEKGKDVELRCDPISGHTALYWYRQSLGQGLEFLIYFQGNSAPDKSGLPSDRFSAERTGGSVSTLTIQRTQQEDSAVYLCASSPQNPPSNQPQHFGDGTRLSIL.

The rearrangement uses TRBV27 and TRBJ1-2; D possibly corresponds to TRBD1 (5 bases). V was pared by 3 bases and J by 2 bases, with 10 bases between. The CDR3 covers 14 residues. Germline V gene data show CDR1 as MNHEY and CDR2 as SMNVEV (reference sequence). This chain's CDR3 is CASSFGQGNYGYTF. The CDR3 nucleotides read TGTGCCAGCAGTTTTGGGCAGGGCAACTATGGCTACACCTTC.

The V call is TRBV30, the J call TRBJ1-2; D remains unclear. CDR1 GTSNPN and CDR2 SVGIG come from the germline V gene (reference sequence). The CDR3 has 10 amino acids. V was cut by 4 bases and J by 7 bases, with 7 bases left in between. The CDR3 DNA reads TGTGCCTGGAAAGTCGGTGGCTACACCTTC. Its protein is CAWKVGGYTF.

This chain uses TRBV3-1 (or the pseudogene TRBV3-2) with TRBJ2-1; D is ambiguous. V lost 4 bases and J 6 bases, leaving 10 bases between the germline ends. The CDR3 runs to 13 residues. The germline gives CDR1 LGHDT, CDR2 YNNKEL (reference sequence). The CDR3 DNA is TGTGCCAGCAGCCTACTCACCGCCAATGAGCAGTTCTTC. This gives the protein CASSLLTANEQFF.

The chain combines TRBV10-3 with TRBJ2-7; D is ambiguous. Germline CDR1 reads ENHRY; CDR2 reads SYGVKD. V was shortened by 4 bases and J by 0 bases, with 7 bases between the two germline ends. CDR3 length: 13 residues. CDR3 region: CAISGTVSYEQYF. CDR3 nucleotides: TGTGCCATCAGTGGAACCGTCTCCTACGAGCAGTACTTC.

The V call is TRBV6-2 or TRBV6-3, the J call TRBJ2-2, with D tentatively TRBD1 or TRBD2 (6 bases each). Germline CDR1 MNHEY, CDR2 SVGEGT. V was trimmed by 7 bases and J by 2 bases, leaving 20 bases between them. This CDR3 is 17 amino acids long. The CDR3 sequence: CASTPESGEVNTGELFF. The CDR3 DNA sequence: TGTGCCAGCACCCCGGAGTCAGGGGAGGTTAACACCGGGGAGCTGTTTTTT.

The chain has TRBV7-2 and TRBJ2-1, with TRBD2 matching over 13 bases. Germline values: CDR1 SGHTA, CDR2 FQGNSA. This CDR3 has 15 amino acids. V lost 5 bases, J lost 9 bases, and 7 bases stayed unmatched. In DNA, the CDR3 is TGTGCCAGCAGCCTCGGACTAGCGGGGGCCGGTGAGCAGTTCTTC. Its protein is CASSLGLAGAGEQFF.

The chain joins TRBV29-1 to TRBJ1-1; D might be TRBD1 (5 bases). V lost 5 bases and J 2 bases, leaving 9 bases between the germline ends. CDR3 size: 12 residues. CDR1 is SQVTM, CDR2 ANQGSEA, per germline. This chain's CDR3 is CSVSDSNTEAFF. The CDR3 DNA reads as TGCAGCGTTTCCGACAGTAACACTGAAGCTTTCTTT.

The rearrangement links TRBV5-1 to TRBJ1-5; 9 bases match TRBD1. CDR3 length: 13 amino acids. Germline CDR1 SGHRS, CDR2 YFSETQ. The J segment lost 8 bases and the V segment lost 4 bases, leaving 4 bases of the junction unmatched. CDR3 DNA: TGCGCCAGCAGCCCTGACAGGGGGGAGCCCCAGCATTTT. Translating gives CASSPDRGEPQHF. Together with reference TRBV5-1 and TRBJ1-5, the CDR3 gives the full variable domain: KAGVTQTPRYLIKTRGQQVTLSCSPISGHRSVSWYQQTPGQGLQFLFEYFSETQRNKGNFPGRFSGRQFSNSRSEMNVSTLELGDSALYLCASSPDRGEPQHFGDGTRLSIL.

The sample holds a few counts of this clone. Distinct nucleotide sequences in the sample also encode this CDR3. V and J are TRBV9 and TRBJ2-1; 7 bases map to TRBD2. The germline CDR1 and CDR2 sequences are SGDLS and YYNGEE. After removal of 0 bases from V and 4 bases from J, the junction contained 4 bases not matched to a gene. This CDR3 spans 15 amino acids. The CDR3 region has the DNA TGTGCCAGCAGCGTAGATAGCGGGCGGTACAATGAGCAGTTCTTC. Translation: CASSVDSGRYNEQFF.

The CDR3 nucleotides read TGTGCCAGCAGACAACAACCGGGACAGGAGGGCACAGATACGCAGTATTTT. Translation gives CASRQQPGQEGTDTQYF. The rearrangement links TRBV7-2 to TRBJ2-3; 8 bases match TRBD1. Germline lookup yields CDR1 SGHTA and CDR2 FQGNSA. The CDR3 is 17 residues long. V lost 6 bases to trimming and J lost 1 base; unmatched junction nucleotides: 12.

This clone was seen only once. The rearrangement uses TRBV5-4 and TRBJ2-5; TRBD2 might be the D (7 bases). V lost 4 bases and J 5 bases, leaving 18 bases between the germline ends. Germline values: CDR1 SGHNT, CDR2 YYREEE (reference sequence). The CDR3 length is 15 residues. CDR3 nucleotide sequence: TGTGCCAGCAGCGCGGCGAATGGGGGGGGCGAGACCCAGTACTTC. It specifies CASSAANGGGETQYF.

V and J are TRBV6-1 and TRBJ1-4; possibly TRBD1 for D (6 bases). This CDR3 is built from 16 residues. Germline V gene sequence: CDR1 MNHNS, CDR2 SASEGT. V was clipped by 4 bases and J by 5 bases, with 17 bases between them. The CDR3 region is CASSGAYGTPNEKLFF. CDR3 bases: TGTGCCAGCAGTGGAGCATACGGGACACCCAATGAAAAACTGTTTTTT.

The chain couples TRBV3-1 (or the pseudogene TRBV3-2) to TRBJ2-5; D is unclear. The CDR3 length is 13 residues. Trimming took 4 bases from V and 5 from J, leaving 11 bases between them. The germline V gene encodes CDR1 LGHDT and CDR2 YNNKEL (reference sequence). This chain's CDR3 is CASSLDRKETQYF. DNA for the CDR3: TGTGCCAGCAGCCTAGATAGAAAGGAGACCCAGTACTTC.

V is TRBV28 and J is TRBJ1-3; D gene ambiguous. CDR3 length: 16 amino acids. CDR1 and CDR2 from the germline V gene are MDHEN and SYDVKM. The V end lost 5 bases, the J end lost 2 bases, and 16 bases lay between the germline ends. CDR3 protein: CASSEPRRRAGNTIYF. The CDR3 DNA reads TGTGCCAGCAGTGAGCCCCGGCGGAGGGCTGGAAACACCATATATTTT.

V is TRBV6-5 and J is TRBJ2-5, with a tentative D call TRBD1 (5 bases). Germline-derived CDR1 and CDR2 are MNHEY and SVGAGI. Trimming stripped 6 bases from V and 3 bases from J, with 14 bases between. This CDR3 is 14 amino acids long. This chain's CDR3 is CASRKPTGEETQYF. CDR3 sequence (DNA): TGTGCCAGCAGAAAACCTACAGGAGAAGAGACCCAGTACTTC.

V gene TRBV7-2 combines with J gene TRBJ1-4; D may be TRBD1 (5 bases). The CDR3 runs 16 residues. Germline V gene lookup returns CDR1 SGHTA and CDR2 FQGNSA. The germline V and J ends were trimmed by 1 base and 3 bases, with 12 bases remaining between them. The CDR3 reads CASSLESSGSNEKLFF. CDR3 nucleotide sequence: TGTGCCAGCAGCTTAGAATCCTCAGGGTCTAATGAAAAACTGTTTTTT.

The chain employs TRBV4-2 and TRBJ2-5; D is uncertain. Germline V gene sequence: CDR1 LGHNA, CDR2 YNFKEQ. V was trimmed by 2 bases and J by 5 bases, leaving 9 bases between them. This CDR3 is built from 13 residues. As DNA, the CDR3 is TGTGCCAGCAGCCAACCCGGAAGGGAGACCCAGTACTTC. This sequence encodes CASSQPGRETQYF.

V gene TRBV7-2 combines with J gene TRBJ2-7; D gene ambiguous. The CDR3 spans 15 residues. V lost 5 bases to trimming and J lost 1 base, with 15 bases between them. Germline V gene data show CDR1 as SGHTA and CDR2 as FQGNSA. CDR3 in DNA: TGTGCCAGCAGCATTGACTTGCTCCTTTCCTACGAGCAGTACTTC. As protein: CASSIDLLLSYEQYF.

This chain uses TRBV18 with TRBJ2-3; no clear D gene. The CDR3 runs 14 residues. V was trimmed by 2 bases and J by 2 bases, leaving 8 bases between them. Germline V lookup: CDR1 KGHSH, CDR2 LQKENI. The CDR3 DNA follows: TGTGCCAGCTCACCAGGGTCCACCACAGATACGCAGTATTTT. It encodes CASSPGSTTDTQYF.

The chain carries TRBV19 and TRBJ2-7; no clear D gene. The CDR3 runs to 14 residues. Trimming removed 3 bases from V and 1 base from J, with 10 bases in between. From germline, CDR1 is LNHDA and CDR2 SQIVND (reference sequence). The CDR3 region has the DNA TGTGCCAGTAGTATCGCTGACGGATCCTACGAGCAGTACTTC. Translation: CASSIADGSYEQYF.

The genes are TRBV27 and TRBJ1-1; tentatively, D is TRBD1 (5 bases). Deletions cut 2 bases from V and 3 bases from J, with 10 bases between. CDR3 length: 14 amino acids. Germline V gives CDR1 MNHEY, CDR2 SMNVEV (reference sequence). This CDR3 is CASSLLQGDTEAFF. The CDR3 DNA is TGTGCCAGCAGTTTACTCCAGGGCGACACTGAAGCTTTCTTT.

This clone was found a few times. Other DNA sequences from this sample encode an identical CDR3 as well. The chain employs TRBV19 and TRBJ1-5; tentatively, D is TRBD1 (6 bases). With 5 bases removed from V and 4 bases from J, the gap between germline ends came to 9 bases. The CDR3 has 13 residues. In germline, CDR1 is LNHDA, CDR2 SQIVND (reference sequence). CDR3: CASSRDRNQPQHF. The CDR3 coding sequence is TGTGCCAGTAGTCGAGACAGGAATCAGCCCCAGCATTTT.

The chain links TRBV7-9 to TRBJ2-5; 8 nucleotides agree with TRBD1. The CDR3 is 15 amino acids. Trimming took 5 bases from V and 5 from J; bases not matched to a gene: 10. Germline V gene data show CDR1 as SEHNR and CDR2 as FQNEAQ (reference sequence). CDR3 sequence: CASSARQGIDETQYF. The CDR3 region has the DNA TGTGCCAGCAGCGCCAGACAGGGGATTGACGAGACCCAGTACTTC.

This clone occurred once. V usage is TRBV6-5 and J usage is TRBJ1-1; D is uncertain. Trimming took 7 bases from V and 1 from J, leaving 13 bases between them. CDR1 and CDR2 from the germline V gene are MNHEY and SVGAGI. The CDR3 sequence is 14 residues long. The CDR3 here is CASIPGPANTEAFF. CDR3 nucleotide sequence: TGTGCCAGCATTCCGGGTCCTGCGAACACTGAAGCTTTCTTT.